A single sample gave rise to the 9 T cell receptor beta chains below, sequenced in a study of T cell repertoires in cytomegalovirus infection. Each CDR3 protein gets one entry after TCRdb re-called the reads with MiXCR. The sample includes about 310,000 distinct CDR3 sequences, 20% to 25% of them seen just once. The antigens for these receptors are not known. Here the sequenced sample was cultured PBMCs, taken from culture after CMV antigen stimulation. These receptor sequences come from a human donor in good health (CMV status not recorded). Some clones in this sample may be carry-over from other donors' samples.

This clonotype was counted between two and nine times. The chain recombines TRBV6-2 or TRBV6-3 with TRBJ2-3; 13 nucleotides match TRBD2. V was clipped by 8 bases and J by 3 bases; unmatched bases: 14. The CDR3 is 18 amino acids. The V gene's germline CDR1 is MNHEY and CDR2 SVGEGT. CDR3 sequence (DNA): TGTGCCAGCGGAGGGGGGACTAGCGGGATTAAAAGAACAGATACGCAGTATTTT. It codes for CASGGGTSGIKRTDTQYF.

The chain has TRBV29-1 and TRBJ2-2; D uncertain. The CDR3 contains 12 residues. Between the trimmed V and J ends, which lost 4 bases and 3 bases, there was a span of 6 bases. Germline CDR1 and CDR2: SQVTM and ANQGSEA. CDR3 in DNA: TGCAGCGTTGTCAGATACACCGGGGAGCTGTTTTTT. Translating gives CSVVRYTGELFF.

The CDR3 loop reads CASSLGLLYGYTF. The CDR3 coding sequence is TGTGCCAGCTCCCTCGGGCTGCTATATGGCTACACCTTC. The chain has TRBV12-3 or TRBV12-4 and TRBJ1-2; D ambiguous. There are 13 residues in the CDR3. Trimming shortened V by 8 bases and J by 5 bases, and 15 bases separated the two germline ends.

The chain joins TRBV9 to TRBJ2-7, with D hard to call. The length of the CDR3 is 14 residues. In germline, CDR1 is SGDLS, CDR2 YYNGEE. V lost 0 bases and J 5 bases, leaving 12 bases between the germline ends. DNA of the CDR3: TGTGCCAGCAGCGTAGCTCTCCAGGCTCACGAGCAGTACTTC. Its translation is CASSVALQAHEQYF.

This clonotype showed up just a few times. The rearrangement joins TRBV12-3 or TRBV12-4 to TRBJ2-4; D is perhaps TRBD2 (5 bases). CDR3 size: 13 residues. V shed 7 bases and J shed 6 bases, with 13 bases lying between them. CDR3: CASTSQAGNIQYF. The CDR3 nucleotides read TGTGCCAGCACCTCTCAGGCGGGAAACATTCAGTACTTC.

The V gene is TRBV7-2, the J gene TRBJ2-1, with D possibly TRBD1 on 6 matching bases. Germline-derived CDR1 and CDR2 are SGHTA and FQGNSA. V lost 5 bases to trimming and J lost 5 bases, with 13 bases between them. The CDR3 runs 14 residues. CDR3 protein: CASSPRQVDNEQFF. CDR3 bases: TGTGCCAGCAGCCCGCGACAGGTTGACAATGAGCAGTTCTTC. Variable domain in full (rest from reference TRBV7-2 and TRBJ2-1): GAGVSQSPSNKVTEKGKDVELRCDPISGHTALYWYRQSLGQGLEFLIYFQGNSAPDKSGLPSDRFSAERTGGSVSTLTIQRTQQEDSAVYLCASSPRQVDNEQFFGPGTRLTVL.

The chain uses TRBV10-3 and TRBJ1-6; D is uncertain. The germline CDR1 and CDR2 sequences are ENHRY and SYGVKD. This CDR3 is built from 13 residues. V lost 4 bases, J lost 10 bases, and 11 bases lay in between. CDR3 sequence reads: CAISGGRGSPLHF. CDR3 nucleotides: TGTGCCATCAGTGGTGGCCGGGGATCACCCCTCCACTTT.

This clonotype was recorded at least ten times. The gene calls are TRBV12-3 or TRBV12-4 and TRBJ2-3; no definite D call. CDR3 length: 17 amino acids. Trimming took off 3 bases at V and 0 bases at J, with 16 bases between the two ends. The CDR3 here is CASSFSGSPRSTDTQYF. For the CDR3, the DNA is TGTGCCAGCAGTTTTTCGGGCAGCCCTAGGAGCACAGATACGCAGTATTTT.

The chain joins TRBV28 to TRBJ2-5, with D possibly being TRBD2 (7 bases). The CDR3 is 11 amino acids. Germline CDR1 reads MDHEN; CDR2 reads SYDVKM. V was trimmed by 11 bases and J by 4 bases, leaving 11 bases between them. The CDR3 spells CAGGGGETQYF. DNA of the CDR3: TGTGCCGGAGGGGGGGGAGAGACCCAGTACTTC.